The rows below give T cell receptor beta chains drawn from one sample of a study of blood T cell repertoires in COVID-19. The method was immunoSEQ multiplex PCR; TCRdb's version includes in-frame clones alone and lacks a portion of them. Of almost 65,000 clones listed, just over 85% are singletons. Sequencing used peripheral blood. All receptors derive from a woman in her sixties or seventies with COVID-19, enrolled during active disease. Both conserved end residues are part of each CDR3. The D gene is left open where the match is weak. Clone size is stated in some rows and not others, as once, few, many or a class when expanded.

j_gene,d_gene,v_gene,abundance,CDR3aa,CDR3nt
TRBJ1-1,TRBD1,TRBV29-1,NA,CSVTRTGDTEAFF,TGCAGCGTCACCAGGACAGGGGACACTGAAGCTTTCTTT
TRBJ2-5,NA,TRBV5-1,NA,CASSLTGLIGETQYF,TGCGCCAGCAGCTTGACAGGTCTTATAGGGGAGACCCAGTACTTC
TRBJ2-6,NA,TRBV2,NA,CASLLYSGANVLTF,TGTGCCAGCCTACTATACTCTGGGGCCAACGTCCTGACTTTC
TRBJ2-5,NA,TRBV12-3/TRBV12-4,few,CASSLYGDVTQYF,TGTGCCAGCAGTTTATACGGGGATGTGACCCAGTACTTC
TRBJ2-3,NA,TRBV5-1,NA,CASSLELESDTQYF,TGCGCCAGCAGCTTGGAACTGGAGTCAGATACGCAGTATTTT
TRBJ2-1,NA,TRBV24-1,NA,CATSDSQRAPYNEQFF,TGTGCCACCAGTGATTCCCAGAGGGCTCCATACAATGAGCAGTTCTTC
TRBJ2-6,NA,TRBV5-1,NA,CASSWGAGANVLTF,TGCGCCAGCAGCTGGGGAGCTGGGGCCAACGTCCTGACTTTC
TRBJ2-3,NA,TRBV2,NA,CASSYGTLTPSDTQYF,TGTGCCAGCAGTTACGGGACTCTAACCCCCTCAGATACGCAGTATTTT
TRBJ2-1,NA,TRBV7-9,NA,CASSFRGQYNEQFF,TGTGCCAGCAGCTTCCGAGGGCAGTACAATGAGCAGTTCTTC
TRBJ2-1,TRBD2,TRBV11-3,NA,CASSFRGGMNEQFF,TGTGCCAGCAGCTTTCGGGGGGGCATGAATGAGCAGTTCTTC
TRBJ2-4,TRBD1,TRBV7-9,once,CASSYRPGQGDSRDIQYF,TGTGCCAGCAGCTATCGACCGGGACAGGGGGATTCAAGGGACATTCAGTACTTC
TRBJ1-3,NA,TRBV18,NA,CASATGTSGNTIYF,TGTGCCAGCGCGACAGGTACCTCTGGAAACACCATATATTTT
TRBJ1-1,TRBD1,TRBV19,NA,CASHGQGISEAFF,TGTGCCAGTCACGGACAGGGCATTTCTGAAGCTTTCTTT
TRBJ2-1,NA,TRBV19,NA,CASSRGVGYNEQFF,TGTGCCAGTAGTCGCGGGGTAGGCTACAATGAGCAGTTCTTC
TRBJ1-5,NA,TRBV6-6,NA,CASRLWGDRGNQPQHF,TGTGCCAGCAGGTTATGGGGAGATCGAGGCAATCAGCCCCAGCATTTT
TRBJ2-5,NA,TRBV19,NA,CATSGGLQETQYF,TGTGCCACCTCCGGGGGACTCCAAGAGACCCAGTACTTC
TRBJ2-3,NA,TRBV19,NA,CASSPQIGTDTQYF,TGTGCCAGTAGTCCCCAAATAGGCACAGATACGCAGTATTTT
TRBJ1-2,NA,TRBV6-6,NA,CAGGGRGAYGYTF,TGTGCCGGAGGAGGGAGAGGGGCCTATGGCTACACCTTC
TRBJ1-2,NA,TRBV6-2/TRBV6-3,NA,CASSYSESDVYGYTF,TGTGCCAGCAGTTACTCGGAAAGCGATGTCTATGGCTACACCTTC
TRBJ1-1,TRBD1,TRBV6-5,NA,CASSYLQGAEGTEAFF,TGTGCCAGCAGTTACTTACAGGGGGCAGAAGGCACTGAAGCTTTCTTT
TRBJ1-3,NA,TRBV4-3,NA,CASSQDGDSGNTIYF,TGCGCCAGCAGCCAAGACGGGGACTCTGGAAACACCATATATTTT
TRBJ1-1,NA,TRBV6-5,NA,CASSYGATGKAFF,TGTGCCAGCAGTTATGGGGCTACAGGGAAAGCTTTCTTT
TRBJ2-2,TRBD1,TRBV7-9,NA,CASRGQGNTGELFF,TGTGCCAGCAGGGGACAGGGAAACACCGGGGAGCTGTTTTTT
TRBJ1-5,NA,TRBV12-3/TRBV12-4,NA,CASSYRVGQPQHF,TGTGCCAGCAGCTACAGGGTGGGACAGCCCCAGCATTTT
TRBJ2-1,TRBD2,TRBV5-1,few,CASSQRGSSYNEQFF,TGCGCCAGCAGCCAGCGGGGGAGCTCCTACAATGAGCAGTTCTTC
TRBJ2-2,NA,TRBV28,NA,CASSLLSTTGELFF,TGTGCCAGCAGTTTACTCTCTACCACCGGGGAGCTGTTTTTT
TRBJ2-3,TRBD2,TRBV5-4,once,CASSLEEGGSTDTQYF,TGTGCCAGCAGCTTGGAGGAGGGCGGGAGTACAGATACGCAGTATTTT
TRBJ2-5,TRBD2,TRBV5-6,NA,CASSLGLAGQETQYF,TGTGCCAGCAGCTTGGGGTTAGCGGGGCAAGAGACCCAGTACTTC
TRBJ1-1,TRBD1,TRBV19,few,CASSPRTGMFAEAFF,TGTGCCAGTAGTCCCCGGACAGGGATGTTCGCTGAAGCTTTCTTT
TRBJ2-5,TRBD2,TRBV28,NA,CASSFPLAGGPETQYF,TGTGCCAGCAGCTTCCCCCTAGCGGGAGGGCCGGAGACCCAGTACTTC
TRBJ1-5,NA,TRBV6-2/TRBV6-3,NA,CASSASGSPYSNQPQHF,TGTGCCAGCAGTGCCTCCGGGTCTCCTTATAGCAATCAGCCCCAGCATTTT
TRBJ1-1,NA,TRBV6-6,once,CASSYSKAMEAFF,TGTGCCAGCAGTTACTCGAAAGCGATGGAGGCTTTCTTT
TRBJ1-1,TRBD1,TRBV24-1,NA,CATSDRDRADTEAFF,TGTGCCACCAGTGATCGGGACAGGGCGGACACTGAAGCTTTCTTT
TRBJ1-5,NA,TRBV6-5,NA,CASSSWAGEDQPQHF,TGTGCCAGCAGTTCCTGGGCAGGCGAAGATCAGCCCCAGCATTTT
TRBJ2-4,TRBD2,TRBV3-1/TRBV3-2,NA,CASSQGVIAGGPNPLAKNIQYF,TGTGCCAGCAGCCAAGGAGTGATAGCGGGGGGGCCCAACCCTCTAGCCAAAAACATTCAGTACTTC
TRBJ2-1,TRBD2,TRBV5-8,NA,CASSFQRGGRDEQFF,TGTGCCAGCAGCTTCCAGCGGGGGGGCCGCGATGAGCAGTTCTTC
TRBJ2-6,NA,TRBV5-4,NA,CASTRDTSSGANVLTF,TGTGCCAGCACTCGGGACACAAGCTCTGGGGCCAACGTCCTGACTTTC
TRBJ2-7,TRBD1,TRBV7-9,NA,CASSSGTGSSEQYF,TGTGCCAGCAGCTCCGGGACAGGGTCCTCCGAGCAGTACTTC
TRBJ2-3,TRBD2,TRBV7-2,NA,CASSIGLARSTDTQYF,TGTGCCAGCAGCATTGGACTAGCTCGCAGCACAGATACGCAGTATTTT
TRBJ1-5,NA,TRBV7-8,NA,CARAGRYGNQPQHF,TGTGCCAGGGCCGGGAGGTACGGCAATCAGCCCCAGCATTTT
TRBJ2-7,TRBD1,TRBV27,NA,CASSPGTGGYEQYF,TGTGCCAGCAGTCCCGGGACAGGGGGCTACGAGCAGTACTTC
TRBJ2-1,TRBD2,TRBV20-1,once,CSASIKRETGEQFF,TGCAGTGCTAGTATCAAGCGGGAGACGGGTGAGCAGTTCTTC
TRBJ2-3,TRBD2,TRBV29-1,NA,CSVERLAGATDTQYF,TGCAGCGTTGAAAGGTTAGCGGGAGCTACAGATACGCAGTATTTT
TRBJ1-6,TRBD1,TRBV2,few,CATQRDRGSPLHF,TGTGCCACCCAGAGGGACAGGGGCTCACCCCTCCACTTT
TRBJ2-1,TRBD2,TRBV30,NA,CAWSATSGINEQFF,TGTGCCTGGAGTGCAACTAGCGGGATAAATGAGCAGTTCTTC
TRBJ2-3,NA,TRBV5-8,NA,CASSLGTGTDTQYF,TGTGCCAGCAGCTTGGGTACAGGGACAGATACGCAGTATTTT